This T cell receptor beta chain was recorded in a study of control samples from healthy donors and cancer patients. Data came from immunoSEQ multiplex PCR; TCRdb stores just in-frame clones and leaves some out. The data hold 90,000 or so clones, with 86% observed a single time. The germline gives CDR1 LGHNA, CDR2 YSLEER. This CDR3 is built from 15 residues. V lost 4 bases and J lost 0, with 12 bases in between. The V gene is TRBV4-3, the J gene TRBJ1-2; no clear D. The sample was blood. The sequence was collected from a woman aged 45-60 years in good health. In nucleotides, the CDR3 is TGCGCCAGCAGCCCCCAAGGGAAGGCTAACTATGGCTACACCTTC. Protein sequence: CASSPQGKANYGYTF.